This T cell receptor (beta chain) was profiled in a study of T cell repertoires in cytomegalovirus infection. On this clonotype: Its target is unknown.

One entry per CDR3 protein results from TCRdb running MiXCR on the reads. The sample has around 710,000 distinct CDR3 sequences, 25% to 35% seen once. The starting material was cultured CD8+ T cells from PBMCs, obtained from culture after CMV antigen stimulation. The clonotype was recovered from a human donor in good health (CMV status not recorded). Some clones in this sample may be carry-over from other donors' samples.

The CDR3 region is CASSPAERGLTYNSPLHF. The DNA of the CDR3 is TGTGCCAGCAGCCCGGCGGAGCGGGGGCTCACCTATAATTCACCCCTCCACTTT. J is TRBJ1-6 and V is TRBV11-2; tentative D call: TRBD1 (6 bases). V was trimmed by 5 bases and J by 2 bases, leaving 19 bases between them. Germline CDR1 is SGHAT and CDR2 is FQNNGV. The CDR3 spans 18 residues.